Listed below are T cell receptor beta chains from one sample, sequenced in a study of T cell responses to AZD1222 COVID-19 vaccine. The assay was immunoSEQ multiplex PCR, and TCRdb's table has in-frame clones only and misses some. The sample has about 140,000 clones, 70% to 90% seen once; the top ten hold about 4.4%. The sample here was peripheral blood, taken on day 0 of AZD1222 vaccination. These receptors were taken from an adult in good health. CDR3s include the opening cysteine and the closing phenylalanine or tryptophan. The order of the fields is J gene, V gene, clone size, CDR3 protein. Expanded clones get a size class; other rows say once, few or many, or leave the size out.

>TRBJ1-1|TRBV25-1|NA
CASSARTGPVEAFF
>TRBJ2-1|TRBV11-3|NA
CASSLVGAGGNEQFF
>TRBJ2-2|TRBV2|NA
CASSERLAGGRGTGELFF
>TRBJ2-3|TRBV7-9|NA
CASSLASGRAEGTDTQYF
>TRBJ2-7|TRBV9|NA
CASSDDRDYEQYF
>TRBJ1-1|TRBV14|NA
CASSRTGQPTPEAFF
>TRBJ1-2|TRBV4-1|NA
CASSPPGIIVHGYTF
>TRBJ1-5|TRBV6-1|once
CASSVQTGGNQPQHF
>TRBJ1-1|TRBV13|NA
CASSLGANTEAFF
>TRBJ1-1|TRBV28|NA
CASSLFAGAEAFF
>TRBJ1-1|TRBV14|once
CASSRRQGNTEAFF
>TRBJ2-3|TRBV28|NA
CASSLLGLNTDTQYF
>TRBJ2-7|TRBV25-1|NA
CASSEEGTQGMPYEQYF
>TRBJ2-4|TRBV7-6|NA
CASSLGTSGSGRQNIQYF
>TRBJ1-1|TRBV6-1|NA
CASSEIEGRTEAFF
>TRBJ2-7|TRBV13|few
CASSLQTLGGASYEQYF
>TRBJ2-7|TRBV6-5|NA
CASRITEGGYEQYF
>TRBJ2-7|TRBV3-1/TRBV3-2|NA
CASSQDLGLAGDSFEQYF
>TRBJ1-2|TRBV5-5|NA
CASSRDSLNYGYTF
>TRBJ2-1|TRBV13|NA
CASTPGPSNEQFF